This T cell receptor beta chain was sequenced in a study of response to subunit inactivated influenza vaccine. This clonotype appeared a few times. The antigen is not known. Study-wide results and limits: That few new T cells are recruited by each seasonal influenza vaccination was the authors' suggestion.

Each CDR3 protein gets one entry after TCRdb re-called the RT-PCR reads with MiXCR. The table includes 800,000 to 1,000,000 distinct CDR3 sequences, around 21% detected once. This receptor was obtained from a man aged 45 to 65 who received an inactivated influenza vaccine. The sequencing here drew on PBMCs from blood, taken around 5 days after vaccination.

The CDR3 coding sequence is TGCAGCGTCTCAAGGGACCTCAGCCAGCCCCAGCATTTT. It is translated as CSVSRDLSQPQHF. The V gene is TRBV29-1, the J gene TRBJ1-5, with D perhaps TRBD1 (5 bases). The CDR3 is 13 residues long. V lost 6 bases and J 7 bases, leaving 16 bases between the germline ends. CDR1 is SQVTM and CDR2 is ANQGSEA in the germline V gene.